This paragraph covers one T cell receptor beta chain sequence. Its binding antigen is unknown. Base qualities are not at hand, and no much larger clone is one base apart. TCR beta VDJ combination and CDR3 sequence profiling used genomic DNA as the template. An Illumina HiSeq 2000 was the platform used for TCR repertoire sequencing. On the study's bioinformatics: Repertoires were assessed using TRBV/TRBJ rearrangement plots, CDR3 size and DJ length profiles, and Simpson's diversity index. The immunodominant clone was defined as the most abundant DNA sequence in deep sequencing data. CDR3 amino acid sequences were checked for sharing between subjects and were compared against published repertoires and the VDJdb database. TCRdb trimmed public reads at Q25 via fastp, called clones via MiXCR and kept in-frame beta chains. Here each entry gathers all rows of one CDR3 protein and keeps the most common genes and DNA. The V and J calls were determined by TCRdb, not by the authors. Across this sample there are a few hundred thousand distinct CDR3 sequences, with under 65% seen only once. The top ten hold approximately 1.2% of the sample.

This sample was taken from a study of CD8+CD57+ T cells in acquired aplastic anemia (dated by TCRdb to the late 2010s). Regarding the research as a whole: Extracted DNA from sorted CD4+ and CD8+ cells averaged around 3.3 ug, ranging from roughly 0.17 to 30 ug. A CD8+CD57+ expansion meant a frequency higher than the mean frequency seen in healthy subjects.

Study-wide findings and limitations: Between patients and healthy controls, no significant difference in CD8+ Simpson's diversity was found (P=0.060). Some 27 CD8+ CDR3 sequences were found in both patients and controls but appeared to be highly expressed in patients and within the immunodominant clones of the patients.

Expansion of CD8+CD57+ cells had been shown by flow cytometry in the patients chosen for sequencing. Every patient had severe acquired aplastic anemia, diagnosed using the International Study of Aplastic Anemia and Agranulocytosis and Camitta criteria. At the time blood was sampled, none of the patients had received any therapy. TCR repertoires of sorted CD4+ and CD8+ blood T cells from severe aplastic anemia patients and healthy subjects were deep-sequenced in the study. Patients were enrolled under clinicaltrials.gov protocols 00001620, 01623167, 00001397, 00071045, 00081523 and 00961064 in the USA. Ficoll-Paque density gradient centrifugation was used to isolate peripheral blood mononuclear cells. Before DNA extraction, CD4+ and CD8+ T cells were sorted by FACS or by magnetic beads. This receptor was taken from a human donor with aplastic anemia. What was sequenced was sorted CD4+, CD8+, or CD8+CD57+ T cells (not recorded which) from PBMCs.

The nucleotide sequence is TGTGCCAGTAGTACAAATGGTCCGTACTATGGCTACACCTTC. Its amino acids are CASSTNGPYYGYTF. The rearrangement combines TRBV19 with TRBJ1-2, with no D gene named confidently. CDR1 and CDR2, looked up from the germline V gene (reference sequence), are LNHDA and SQIVND. The CDR3, from cysteine to phenylalanine, totals 14 residues. CDR3 DNA only is kept here, 42 bases in frame from base 1. A distance of 12 bases separates the germline ends of V and J, which lose 4 bases and 3 bases respectively.